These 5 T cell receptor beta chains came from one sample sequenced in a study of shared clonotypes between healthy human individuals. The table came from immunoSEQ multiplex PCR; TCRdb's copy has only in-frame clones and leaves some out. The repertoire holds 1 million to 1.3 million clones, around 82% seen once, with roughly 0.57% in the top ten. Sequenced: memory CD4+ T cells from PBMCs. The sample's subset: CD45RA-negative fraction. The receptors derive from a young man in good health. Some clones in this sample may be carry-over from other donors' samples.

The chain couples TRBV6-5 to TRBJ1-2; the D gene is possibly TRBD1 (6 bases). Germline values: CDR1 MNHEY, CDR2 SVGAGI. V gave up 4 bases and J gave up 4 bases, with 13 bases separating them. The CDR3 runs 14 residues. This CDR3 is CASSSRTDFYGYTF. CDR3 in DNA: TGTGCCAGCAGTTCCAGGACAGACTTCTATGGCTACACCTTC.

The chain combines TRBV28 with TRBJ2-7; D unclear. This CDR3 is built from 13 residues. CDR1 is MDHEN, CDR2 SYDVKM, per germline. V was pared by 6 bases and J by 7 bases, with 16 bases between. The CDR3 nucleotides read TGTGCCAGCAGCCGGAACAGCCTTGGGGAGCAGTACTTC. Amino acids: CASSRNSLGEQYF.

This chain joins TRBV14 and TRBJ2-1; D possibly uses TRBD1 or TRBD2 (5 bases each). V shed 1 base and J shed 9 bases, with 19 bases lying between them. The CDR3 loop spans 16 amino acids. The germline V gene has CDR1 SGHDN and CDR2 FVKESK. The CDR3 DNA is TGTGCCAGCAGCCAAGTCTATCTCCAGGGAGAAGGTGAGCAGTTCTTC. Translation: CASSQVYLQGEGEQFF.

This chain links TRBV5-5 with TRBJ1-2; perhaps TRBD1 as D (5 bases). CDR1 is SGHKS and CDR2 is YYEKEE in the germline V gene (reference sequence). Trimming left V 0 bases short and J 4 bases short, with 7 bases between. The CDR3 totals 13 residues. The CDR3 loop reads CASSLGDLYGYTF. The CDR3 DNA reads TGTGCCAGCAGCTTGGGGGACCTCTATGGCTACACCTTC.

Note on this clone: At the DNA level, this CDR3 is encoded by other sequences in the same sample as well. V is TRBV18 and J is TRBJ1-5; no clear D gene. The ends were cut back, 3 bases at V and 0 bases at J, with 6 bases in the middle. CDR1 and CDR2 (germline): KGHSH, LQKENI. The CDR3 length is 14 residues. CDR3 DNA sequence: TGTGCCAGCTCACCTCAGAATAGCAATCAGCCCCAGCATTTT. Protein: CASSPQNSNQPQHF. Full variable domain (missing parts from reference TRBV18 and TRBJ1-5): NAGVMQNPRHLVRRRGQEARLRCSPMKGHSHVYWYRQLPEEGLKFMVYLQKENIIDESGMPKERFSAEFPKEGPSILRIQQVVRGDSAAYFCASSPQNSNQPQHFGDGTRLSIL.